Below are 23 T cell receptor beta chains sequenced from a single sample in a study of shared clonotypes between healthy human individuals. Libraries were prepared by immunoSEQ multiplex PCR; TCRdb keeps only in-frame clonotypes and omits some of them. The sample lists approximately 1,000,000 clones, approximately 80% occurring once. Sequencing was performed on memory CD4+ T cells from PBMCs. The subset was: CD45RA-negative fraction. All receptors come from a man in his late teens or twenties in good health. Some clones in this sample may be carry-over from other donors' samples.

This rearrangement joins TRBV7-3 to TRBJ2-2; no clear D. Trimming shortened V by 11 bases and J by 2 bases, and 15 bases separated the two germline ends. The CDR3 is 14 residues long. Germline CDR1 SGHTA, CDR2 FQGTGA. CDR3 residues: CAPRTGLNTGELFF. CDR3 coding DNA: TGTGCCCCTCGGACGGGCTTAAACACCGGGGAGCTGTTTTTT.

The J gene is TRBJ1-2, the V gene TRBV19; 9 bases map to TRBD1. This CDR3 contains 15 residues. CDR1 and CDR2 from the germline V gene are LNHDA and SQIVND (reference sequence). Germline trimming cut 3 bases from V and 2 bases from J; bases unmatched to any gene: 4. CDR3 region: CASSIPGTGNYGYTF. The CDR3, as DNA: TGTGCCAGTAGTATCCCTGGGACAGGGAACTATGGCTACACCTTC.

The chain carries TRBV6-5 and TRBJ1-3; weak D call: TRBD1 (5 bases). The length of the CDR3 is 15 residues. CDR1 and CDR2 from the germline V gene are MNHEY and SVGAGI. V was clipped by 6 bases and J by 0 bases, with 12 bases between them. CDR3 in DNA: TGTGCCAGCAGCGCTGGGGCTTACTCTGGAAACACCATATATTTT. This encodes CASSAGAYSGNTIYF.

This sequence joins TRBV28 and TRBJ2-3, with a possible D match to TRBD2 (7 bases). This CDR3 has 16 residues. Deletions cut 7 bases from V and 5 bases from J, with 22 bases between. Germline loops: CDR1 MDHEN, CDR2 SYDVKM. In DNA, the CDR3 is TGTGCCAGCATCCCGCCGGGGGGCCTGGGTGGAGATACGCAGTATTTT. Translation: CASIPPGGLGGDTQYF.

The genes are TRBV2 and TRBJ2-1; D remains ambiguous. This CDR3 comprises 13 residues. Trimming removed 6 bases from V and 0 bases from J, with 6 bases in between. Germline CDR1 SNHLY, CDR2 FYNNEI. The chain's CDR3 is CASRGSSYNEQFF. CDR3 in DNA: TGTGCCAGCAGGGGTAGCTCCTACAATGAGCAGTTCTTC.

This clone was seen a handful of times. The chain employs TRBV9 and TRBJ1-2, with D unresolved. Trimming shortened V by 2 bases and J by 1 base, and 9 bases separated the two germline ends. The CDR3 is made up of 14 amino acids. CDR1 and CDR2 from the germline V gene are SGDLS and YYNGEE. The CDR3, as DNA: TGTGCCAGCAGCGTCCGTACCGGTAACTATGGCTACACCTTC. Encoded protein: CASSVRTGNYGYTF.

The rearrangement uses TRBV7-2 and TRBJ2-1, with D possibly TRBD2 on 5 matching bases. Trimming removed 5 bases from V and 6 bases from J, with 14 bases in between. The CDR3 is 14 residues long. Per germline, CDR1 SGHTA and CDR2 FQGNSA. Here the CDR3 DNA reads TGTGCCAGCAGCGCCTGGACTCTCCCCAATGAGCAGTTCTTC. Amino acids: CASSAWTLPNEQFF.

The chain carries TRBV19 and TRBJ1-2, with a weak D call TRBD1 (6 bases). Deletions cut 6 bases from V and 4 bases from J, with 18 bases between. Germline V gene data show CDR1 as LNHDA and CDR2 as SQIVND (reference sequence). This CDR3 region has 15 residues. The CDR3 is CASRPRGEASYGYTF. DNA of the CDR3: TGTGCCAGTAGGCCCAGGGGCGAAGCTTCCTATGGCTACACCTTC.

This clone is a singleton in its sample. This rearrangement joins TRBV7-8 to TRBJ1-1, with 7 bases lining up with TRBD1. The CDR3 is made up of 17 amino acids. With 2 bases clipped from V and 4 bases from J, the junction kept 13 bases outside the gene matches. Germline-derived CDR1 and CDR2 are SGHVS and FQNEAQ. CDR3 region: CASSLPGQLGGGTEAFF. Here the CDR3 DNA reads TGTGCCAGCAGCTTACCGGGACAGTTAGGCGGAGGCACTGAAGCTTTCTTT.

The chain combines TRBV7-9 with TRBJ2-7; 8 nucleotides match TRBD1. Germline V CDR1 and CDR2: SEHNR, FQNEAQ (reference sequence). The V gene end was trimmed by 3 bases and the J gene end by 6 bases; junction bases not matched to a gene: 7. The CDR3 is made up of 14 amino acids. In nucleotides, the CDR3 is TGTGCCAGCAGCTTTCGACAGGGGACGGTCGAGCAGTACTTC. Translated, it gives CASSFRQGTVEQYF. Together with reference TRBV7-9 and TRBJ2-7, the CDR3 gives the full variable domain: DTGVSQNPRHKITKRGQNVTFRCDPISEHNRLYWYRQTLGQGPEFLTYFQNEAQLEKSRLLSDRFSAERPKGSFSTLEIQRTEQGDSAMYLCASSFRQGTVEQYFGPGTRLTVT.

J is TRBJ2-7 and V is TRBV4-3, with 8 bases matching TRBD2. After removal of 5 bases from V and 6 bases from J, the junction contained 9 bases not matched to a gene. The CDR3 consists of 14 residues. Germline CDR1 and CDR2: LGHNA and YSLEER. The CDR3 spells CASSSGTSVLEQYF. DNA for the CDR3: TGCGCCAGCAGCTCCGGGACTAGTGTCCTCGAGCAGTACTTC.

V and J are TRBV19 and TRBJ2-2; 7 positions agree with TRBD2. Per germline, CDR1 LNHDA and CDR2 SQIVND (reference sequence). V was clipped by 10 bases and J by 6 bases; unmatched bases: 17. CDR3 size: 16 residues. As DNA, the CDR3 is TGTGCCACAAATTTTTTAGCGGGCTCGGTCGCCGGGGAGCTGTTTTTT. Encoded protein: CATNFLAGSVAGELFF.

This rearrangement joins TRBV6-1 to TRBJ2-7, with D unresolved. CDR1 is MNHNS and CDR2 is SASEGT in the germline V gene. Trimming pared 8 bases from V and 2 bases from J, leaving 13 bases between. This CDR3 is 13 amino acids long. CDR3 nucleotide sequence: TGTGCCAGCGGGAAGGACCGTACCTACGAGCAGTACTTC. Translating it yields CASGKDRTYEQYF.

This chain connects TRBV19 to TRBJ1-5; 9 bases line up with TRBD1. With V trimmed by 5 bases and J by 6 bases, 8 bases remained unmatched. This CDR3 is 15 amino acids long. The germline V gene encodes CDR1 LNHDA and CDR2 SQIVND (reference sequence). The CDR3 nucleotides read TGTGCCAGTAGTTTCCGGGACAGGGTCCCTCAGCCCCAGCATTTT. Its protein is CASSFRDRVPQPQHF.

A word on this clone: The sample has other DNA sequences that encode this CDR3 too. The J gene is TRBJ2-3, the V gene TRBV12-5, with unresolved D. Germline CDR1 and CDR2: LGHNT and FRNRAP. V shed 0 bases and J shed 3 bases, with 4 bases lying between them. The CDR3 sequence is 13 residues long. The CDR3, as DNA: TGTGCTAGTGGTTTGGTAGGAACAGATACGCAGTATTTT. Protein product: CASGLVGTDTQYF.

This clone was seen a single time. V usage is TRBV20-1 and J usage is TRBJ2-7; no clear D. Germline V gives CDR1 DFQATT, CDR2 SNEGSKA (reference sequence). V lost 2 bases to trimming and J lost 7 bases, with 9 bases between them. This CDR3 contains 11 residues. The CDR3 spells CSARFTKEQYF. CDR3 nucleotides: TGCAGTGCTAGATTTACGAAAGAGCAGTACTTC.

V is TRBV27 and J is TRBJ2-7; 10 bases match TRBD1. CDR1 is MNHEY, CDR2 SMNVEV, per germline (reference sequence). The trim removed 5 bases at V and 4 bases at J, leaving 5 bases unmatched. This CDR3 spans 14 amino acids. In DNA, the CDR3 is TGTGCCAGCAGTCGGGACAGGGGTGGGTACGAGCAGTACTTC. Its protein is CASSRDRGGYEQYF.

Points on this clone: This specimen includes other DNA sequences encoding the same CDR3. V is TRBV29-1 and J is TRBJ2-1, with TRBD2 identical over 9 bases. J gave up 4 bases and V 7 bases, and 5 bases lay outside the gene matches. The CDR3 has 13 residues. Germline assignment: CDR1 SQVTM and CDR2 ANQGSEA. CDR3 sequence (DNA): TGCAGCGGAACTAGCGGGTCATACAATGAGCAGTTCTTC. As protein: CSGTSGSYNEQFF.

The gene calls are TRBV2 and TRBJ2-7, with 8 bases aligning to TRBD2. The junction had 9 bases not matched to a gene; V was cut back by 6 bases and J by 2 bases. Germline V gives CDR1 SNHLY, CDR2 FYNNEI. There are 15 residues in the CDR3. DNA for the CDR3: TGTGCCAGCAGAATAAGACTAGCGTCTACCTACGAGCAGTACTTC. Amino acids: CASRIRLASTYEQYF.

Concerning this clone itself: A much more abundant neighbour one base away suggests this may be a read error. Other DNA variants within this sample encode the same CDR3. The chain combines TRBV9 with TRBJ2-3; D remains ambiguous. The CDR3 length is 13 residues. Germline CDR1 is SGDLS and CDR2 is YYNGEE. Trimming pared 0 bases from V and 0 bases from J, leaving 2 bases between. The CDR3, as DNA: TGTGCCAGCAGCGTAGTGAGCACAGATACGCAGTATTTT. This sequence encodes CASSVVSTDTQYF.

The J gene is TRBJ2-7, the V gene TRBV10-2; no clear D gene. The V end was cut by 3 bases, the J end by 2 bases, with 14 bases between. The CDR3 extends over 15 amino acids. Per the germline V gene, CDR1 is WSHSY and CDR2 is SAAADI. The CDR3 nucleotides are TGCGCCAGCAGTGACCATGGGCGTAGCCCCTACGAGCAGTACTTC. Its protein is CASSDHGRSPYEQYF.

About this clone: A much bigger clone sits one base away, suggesting this may be a read error. This CDR3 is also generated by other DNA sequences in the sample. The DNA for the CDR3 is TGCGCCAGCAGCTTGGGGACAGGGGGTTACGAGCAGTACTTC. Its protein is CASSLGTGGYEQYF. The V and J genes are TRBV5-1 and TRBJ2-7; TRBD1 agrees at 10 bases. Trimming at V came to 0 bases and at J to 4 bases, leaving 1 base not matched to a gene. Germline CDR1 is SGHRS and CDR2 is YFSETQ. There are 14 residues in the CDR3.

V and J are TRBV28 and TRBJ1-5, with D perhaps matching TRBD1 (5 bases). The CDR3 spans 16 residues. Germline V gene data show CDR1 as MDHEN and CDR2 as SYDVKM. V was trimmed by 1 base and J by 9 bases, leaving 19 bases between them. CDR3 protein: CASSLFSTLDSRPQHF. The CDR3 region has the DNA TGTGCCAGCAGTTTATTCTCAACCCTAGACAGTCGGCCCCAGCATTTT.